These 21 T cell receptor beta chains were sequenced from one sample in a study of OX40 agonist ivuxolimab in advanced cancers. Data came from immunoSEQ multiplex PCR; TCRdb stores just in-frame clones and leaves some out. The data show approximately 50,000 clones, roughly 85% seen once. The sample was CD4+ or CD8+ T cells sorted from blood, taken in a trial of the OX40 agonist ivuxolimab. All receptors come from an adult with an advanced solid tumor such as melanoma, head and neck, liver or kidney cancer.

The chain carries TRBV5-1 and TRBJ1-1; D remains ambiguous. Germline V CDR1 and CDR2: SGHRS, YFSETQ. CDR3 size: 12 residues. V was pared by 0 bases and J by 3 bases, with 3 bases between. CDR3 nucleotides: TGCGCCAGCAGCTTGGGGGACACTGAAGCTTTCTTT. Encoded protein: CASSLGDTEAFF.

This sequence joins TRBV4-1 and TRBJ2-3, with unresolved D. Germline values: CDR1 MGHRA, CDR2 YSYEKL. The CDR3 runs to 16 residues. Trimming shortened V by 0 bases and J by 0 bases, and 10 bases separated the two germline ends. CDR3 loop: CASSQDRQASTDTQYF. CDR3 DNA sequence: TGCGCCAGCAGCCAAGATAGGCAGGCCAGCACAGATACGCAGTATTTT.

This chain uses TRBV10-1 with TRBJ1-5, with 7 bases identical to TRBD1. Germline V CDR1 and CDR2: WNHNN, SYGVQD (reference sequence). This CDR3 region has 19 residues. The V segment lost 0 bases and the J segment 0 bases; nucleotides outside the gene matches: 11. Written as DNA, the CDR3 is TGCGCCAGCAGTGAGTCGATGACAGGGCCAGACGATAGCAATCAGCCCCAGCATTTT. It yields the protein CASSESMTGPDDSNQPQHF.

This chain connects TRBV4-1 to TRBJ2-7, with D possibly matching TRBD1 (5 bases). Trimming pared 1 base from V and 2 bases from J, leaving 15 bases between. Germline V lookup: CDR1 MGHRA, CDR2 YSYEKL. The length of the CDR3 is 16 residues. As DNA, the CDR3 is TGCGCCAGCAGCCAAGTCGTCCTTGGACACCCCTACGAGCAGTACTTC. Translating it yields CASSQVVLGHPYEQYF.

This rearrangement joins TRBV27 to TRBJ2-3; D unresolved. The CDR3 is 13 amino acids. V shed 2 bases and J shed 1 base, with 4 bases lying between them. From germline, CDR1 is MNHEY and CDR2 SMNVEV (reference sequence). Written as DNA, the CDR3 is TGTGCCAGCAGTTTACGGGGCACAGATACGCAGTATTTT. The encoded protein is CASSLRGTDTQYF.

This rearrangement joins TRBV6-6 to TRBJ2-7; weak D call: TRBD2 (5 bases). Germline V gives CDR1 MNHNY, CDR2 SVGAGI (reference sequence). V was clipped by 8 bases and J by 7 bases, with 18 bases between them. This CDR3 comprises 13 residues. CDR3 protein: CASQRPGVEEQYF. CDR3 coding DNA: TGTGCCAGCCAGCGGCCTGGCGTTGAAGAGCAGTACTTC.

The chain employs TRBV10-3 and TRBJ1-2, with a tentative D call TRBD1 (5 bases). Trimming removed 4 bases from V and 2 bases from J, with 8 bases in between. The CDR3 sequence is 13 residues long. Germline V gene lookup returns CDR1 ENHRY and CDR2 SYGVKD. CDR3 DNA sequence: TGTGCCATCAGTGGACAGAACAACTATGGCTACACCTTC. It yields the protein CAISGQNNYGYTF.

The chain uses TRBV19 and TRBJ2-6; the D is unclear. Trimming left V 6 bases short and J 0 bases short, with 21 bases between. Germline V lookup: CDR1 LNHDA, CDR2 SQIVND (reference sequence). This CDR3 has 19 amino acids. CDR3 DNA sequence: TGTGCCAGTAGCTTGCGGCGTCCCGGTATCGACTCTGGGGCCAACGTCCTGACTTTC. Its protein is CASSLRRPGIDSGANVLTF.

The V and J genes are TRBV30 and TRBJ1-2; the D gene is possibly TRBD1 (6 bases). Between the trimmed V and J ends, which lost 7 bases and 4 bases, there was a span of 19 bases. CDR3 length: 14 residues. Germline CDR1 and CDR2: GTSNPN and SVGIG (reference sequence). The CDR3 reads CASKEGVAGYGYTF. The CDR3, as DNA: TGTGCCTCGAAGGAGGGGGTTGCGGGCTATGGCTACACCTTC.

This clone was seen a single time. The CDR3 loop reads CASSRRGTDTQYF. DNA for the CDR3: TGTGCCAGCAGCCGCAGGGGCACAGATACGCAGTATTTT. The rearrangement links TRBV6-6 to TRBJ2-3; TRBD1 might be the D (5 bases). V was clipped by 6 bases and J by 1 base, with 8 bases between them. The CDR3 consists of 13 residues. Germline V gene lookup returns CDR1 MNHNY and CDR2 SVGAGI (reference sequence).

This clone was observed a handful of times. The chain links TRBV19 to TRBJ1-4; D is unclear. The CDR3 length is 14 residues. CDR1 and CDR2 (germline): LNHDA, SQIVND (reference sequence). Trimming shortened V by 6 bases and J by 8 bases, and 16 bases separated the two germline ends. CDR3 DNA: TGTGCCAGTAGCCTTTCTCCCGTCGGGGAAAAACTGTTTTTT. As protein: CASSLSPVGEKLFF.

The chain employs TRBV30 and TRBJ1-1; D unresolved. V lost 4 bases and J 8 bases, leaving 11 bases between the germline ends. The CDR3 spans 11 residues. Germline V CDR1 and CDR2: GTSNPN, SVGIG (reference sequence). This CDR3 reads CAWTLDKEAFF. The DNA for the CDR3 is TGTGCCTGGACCCTAGACAAAGAAGCTTTCTTT.

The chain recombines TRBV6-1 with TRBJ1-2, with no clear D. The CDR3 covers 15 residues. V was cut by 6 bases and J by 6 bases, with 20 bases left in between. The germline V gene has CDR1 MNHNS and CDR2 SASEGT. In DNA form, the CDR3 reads TGTGCCAGCAGCGACGATCTAGGGCTAAGGAATGGCTACACCTTC. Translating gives CASSDDLGLRNGYTF.

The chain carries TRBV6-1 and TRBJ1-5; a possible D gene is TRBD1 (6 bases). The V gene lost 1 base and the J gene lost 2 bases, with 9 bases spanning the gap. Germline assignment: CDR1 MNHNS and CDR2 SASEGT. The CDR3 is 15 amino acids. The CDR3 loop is CASSEVGGGNQPQHF. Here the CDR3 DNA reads TGTGCCAGCAGTGAAGTAGGGGGGGGCAATCAGCCCCAGCATTTT.

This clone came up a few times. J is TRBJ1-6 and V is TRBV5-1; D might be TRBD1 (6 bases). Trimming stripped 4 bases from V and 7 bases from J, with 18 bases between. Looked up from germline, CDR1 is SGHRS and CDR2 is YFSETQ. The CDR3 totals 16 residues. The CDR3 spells CASSAVAGDPNSPLHF. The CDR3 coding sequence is TGCGCCAGCAGCGCTGTGGCAGGGGATCCCAATTCACCCCTCCACTTT.

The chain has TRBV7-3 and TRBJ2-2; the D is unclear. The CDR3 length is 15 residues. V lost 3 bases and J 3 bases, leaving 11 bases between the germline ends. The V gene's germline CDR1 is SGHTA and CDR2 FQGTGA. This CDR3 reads CASSFGSVDTGELFF. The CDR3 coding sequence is TGTGCCAGCAGCTTCGGCAGTGTCGACACCGGGGAGCTGTTTTTT.

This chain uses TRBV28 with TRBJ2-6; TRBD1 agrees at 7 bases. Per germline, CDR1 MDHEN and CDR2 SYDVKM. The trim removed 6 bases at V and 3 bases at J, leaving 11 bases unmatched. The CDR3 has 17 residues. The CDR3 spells CASRISGQVFGANVLTF. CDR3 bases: TGTGCCAGCAGGATATCCGGACAGGTTTTTGGGGCCAACGTCCTGACTTTC.

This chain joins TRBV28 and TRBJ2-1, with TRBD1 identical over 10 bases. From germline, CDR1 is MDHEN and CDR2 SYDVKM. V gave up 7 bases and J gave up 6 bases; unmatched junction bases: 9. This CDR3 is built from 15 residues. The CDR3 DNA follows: TGTGCCAGCACACAAGGGACAGGGGCCCTCAATGAGCAGTTCTTC. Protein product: CASTQGTGALNEQFF.

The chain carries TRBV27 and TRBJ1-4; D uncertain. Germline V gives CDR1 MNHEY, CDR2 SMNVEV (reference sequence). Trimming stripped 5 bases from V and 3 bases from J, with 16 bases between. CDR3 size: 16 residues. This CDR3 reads CASSTYLRRANEKLFF. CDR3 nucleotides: TGTGCCAGCAGTACATATCTCCGGAGGGCTAATGAAAAACTGTTTTTT.

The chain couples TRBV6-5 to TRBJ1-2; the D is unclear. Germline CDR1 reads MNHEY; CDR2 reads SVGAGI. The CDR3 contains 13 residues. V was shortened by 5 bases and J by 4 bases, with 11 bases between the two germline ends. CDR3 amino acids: CASSPDWSYGYTF. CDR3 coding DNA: TGTGCCAGCAGTCCAGATTGGAGCTATGGCTACACCTTC.

CDR3 amino acids: CASSLDLLSGNEQFF. The CDR3 coding sequence is TGCGCCAGCAGCTTGGATCTGCTCTCGGGCAATGAGCAGTTCTTC. The J gene is TRBJ2-1, the V gene TRBV5-1, with D hard to call. The V gene lost 0 bases and the J gene lost 6 bases, with 13 bases spanning the gap. There are 15 residues in the CDR3. In germline, CDR1 is SGHRS, CDR2 YFSETQ. The whole variable domain, filled in from reference TRBV5-1 and TRBJ2-1, reads KAGVTQTPRYLIKTRGQQVTLSCSPISGHRSVSWYQQTPGQGLQFLFEYFSETQRNKGNFPGRFSGRQFSNSRSEMNVSTLELGDSALYLCASSLDLLSGNEQFFGPGTRLTVL.